This TCR beta chain was sequenced in a study of pediatric ulcerative colitis. Study at large: Six to eight patients showed pancolitis and two showed left-sided colitis. Regarding the study as a whole: Repertoires came from total lymphocyte DNA, not specific subsets. Two rectal CDR3 clonotypes occurred in all ulcerative colitis patients.

Note on this clone: Its target is not known.

The junction had 9 bases not matched to a gene; V was cut back by 5 bases and J by 5 bases. This CDR3 spans 16 amino acids. Germline CDR1 SEHNR, CDR2 FQNEAQ (reference sequence). TCRdb's table, derived via immunoSEQ multiplex PCR, lists solely in-frame clones and lacks some. The sample contains 55,000 to 65,000 clones, 70% to 85% of which appear only once. The source is a boy aged 5-17 years with moderate ulcerative colitis. This chain links TRBV7-9 with TRBJ1-1; TRBD1 matches at 12 bases. Specimen: blood. CDR3 DNA sequence: TGTGCCAGCAGCCCCCCCGGGACAGGGGGCAAGACTGAAGCTTTCTTT. This codes for CASSPPGTGGKTEAFF.